These 31 T cell receptor beta chains originate from one sample sequenced in a study of blood T cell repertoires in COVID-19. Assay used: immunoSEQ multiplex PCR; TCRdb lists only in-frame clones, some missing. The table lists hundreds of thousands of clones, about 91% of them singletons. Sequenced: peripheral blood. These receptors were taken from a woman aged 45-60 years with COVID-19, enrolled during active disease.

CDR3 in DNA: TGTGCCAGCAGTTACGGTTTGACAAGTGGAGGCTACACCTTC. It translates to CASSYGLTSGGYTF. The chain carries TRBV6-5 and TRBJ1-2, with D unclear. Trimming took 2 bases from V and 8 from J, leaving 15 bases between them. Germline V CDR1 and CDR2: MNHEY, SVGAGI. CDR3 length equals 14 residues.

The chain combines TRBV5-1 with TRBJ2-1; D may be TRBD1 (6 bases). Trimming left V 0 bases short and J 0 bases short, with 10 bases between. From germline, CDR1 is SGHRS and CDR2 YFSETQ. CDR3 length: 16 amino acids. CDR3 DNA: TGCGCCAGCAGCTTGGTAGGACAGCGCTCCTACAATGAGCAGTTCTTC. Translation gives CASSLVGQRSYNEQFF.

In its sample, this clone was seen once. The J gene is TRBJ1-4, the V gene TRBV15; D uncertain. The CDR3 sequence is 15 residues long. Trimming pared 5 bases from V and 4 bases from J, leaving 14 bases between. Germline V gives CDR1 LNHNV, CDR2 YYDKDF (reference sequence). Written as DNA, the CDR3 is TGTGCCACCAGCTCCTACCGGGAATTTAATGAAAAACTGTTTTTT. This sequence encodes CATSSYREFNEKLFF.

The gene calls are TRBV10-3 and TRBJ2-7; 9 positions match TRBD2. The germline gives CDR1 ENHRY, CDR2 SYGVKD. The V gene end was trimmed by 6 bases and the J gene end by 3 bases; junction bases not matched to a gene: 6. CDR3 length: 14 residues. Written as DNA, the CDR3 is TGTGCCATCAGCCTTAGCGGGGGTGACTACGAGCAGTACTTC. Protein product: CAISLSGGDYEQYF.

The chain's CDR3 is CASSLNQVSNQPQHF. The DNA of the CDR3 is TGTGCCAGCAGCTTAAATCAGGTTAGCAATCAGCCCCAGCATTTT. The V gene is TRBV11-2, the J gene TRBJ1-5, with D uncertain. Looked up from germline, CDR1 is SGHAT and CDR2 is FQNNGV. The CDR3 is 15 amino acids. The V end lost 2 bases, the J end lost 0 bases, and 8 bases lay between the germline ends.

The chain links TRBV5-1 to TRBJ1-1; D uncertain. This CDR3 contains 18 residues. Germline V lookup: CDR1 SGHRS, CDR2 YFSETQ. Trimming cost V 2 bases and J 2 bases, with 22 bases left between them. CDR3 nucleotides: TGCGCCAGCAGCTTAGAGTACCCCGGACTGCCTGCTAACACTGAAGCTTTCTTT. Its protein is CASSLEYPGLPANTEAFF.

The gene calls are TRBV10-3 and TRBJ2-1; 8 nucleotides align to TRBD1. The CDR3 extends over 16 amino acids. V lost 7 bases, J lost 3 bases, and 11 bases stayed unmatched. Germline assignment: CDR1 ENHRY and CDR2 SYGVKD. DNA of the CDR3: TGTGCCATCACTGACCCGGGACAGGCCGACTACAATGAGCAGTTCTTC. This encodes CAITDPGQADYNEQFF.

V and J are TRBV5-1 and TRBJ2-2; TRBD2 agrees at 9 bases. From germline, CDR1 is SGHRS and CDR2 YFSETQ. Trimming cost V 4 bases and J 2 bases; bases outside gene matches: 12. The CDR3 runs to 18 residues. The CDR3 nucleotides read TGCGCCAGCAGCCCCTGGGCCAGCGGGGGGACAAACACCGGGGAGCTGTTTTTT. This translates into CASSPWASGGTNTGELFF.

This chain uses TRBV3-1 (or the pseudogene TRBV3-2) with TRBJ2-1; 7 bases are a match to TRBD1. Losses at the gene ends were 4 bases for V and 8 bases for J; bases not matched to a gene: 8. From germline, CDR1 is LGHDT and CDR2 YNNKEL (reference sequence). The CDR3 runs 14 residues. The CDR3 loop is CASSRRDRSHEQFF. CDR3 bases: TGTGCCAGCAGCCGCCGGGACAGAAGTCATGAGCAGTTCTTC.

This chain joins TRBV3-1 (or the pseudogene TRBV3-2) and TRBJ2-2; 14 bases align to TRBD2. Trimming took 4 bases from V and 5 from J; bases not matched to a gene: 9. This CDR3 comprises 18 residues. From germline, CDR1 is LGHDT and CDR2 YNNKEL (reference sequence). The CDR3 nucleotides are TGTGCCAGCAGCCCCCTAGGACTAGCGGGGGGCTATACCGGGGAGCTGTTTTTT. Translating it yields CASSPLGLAGGYTGELFF.

This clone has only one observation. The chain uses TRBV28 and TRBJ2-2; D possibly corresponds to TRBD1 (5 bases). Trimming removed 3 bases from V and 7 bases from J, with 9 bases in between. CDR3 size: 13 residues. The germline V gene has CDR1 MDHEN and CDR2 SYDVKM. As DNA, the CDR3 is TGTGCCAGCAGTTTCGGACACAGCGGGGAGCTGTTTTTT. Its protein product is CASSFGHSGELFF.

This chain links TRBV20-1 with TRBJ2-5, with D perhaps matching TRBD2 (5 bases). CDR3 length equals 10 residues. The ends were cut back, 6 bases at V and 9 bases at J, with 11 bases in the middle. Looked up from germline, CDR1 is DFQATT and CDR2 is SNEGSKA (reference sequence). CDR3 in DNA: TGCAGTGCCCAAACCGGGGCCCAGTACTTC. Protein: CSAQTGAQYF.

This clone appeared a single time. Other DNA sequences in the sample encode the same CDR3. The chain couples TRBV18 to TRBJ1-5; TRBD1 aligns across 7 bases. CDR1 is KGHSH and CDR2 is LQKENI in the germline V gene. Losses at the gene ends were 2 bases for V and 3 bases for J; bases not matched to a gene: 1. This CDR3 is 14 amino acids long. DNA for the CDR3: TGTGCCAGCTCACCAACAGGGGACAATCAGCCCCAGCATTTT. Protein sequence: CASSPTGDNQPQHF. The full variable domain, in which reference TRBV18 and TRBJ1-5 provide the parts outside the CDR3, is NAGVMQNPRHLVRRRGQEARLRCSPMKGHSHVYWYRQLPEEGLKFMVYLQKENIIDESGMPKERFSAEFPKEGPSILRIQQVVRGDSAAYFCASSPTGDNQPQHFGDGTRLSIL.

The J gene is TRBJ2-3, the V gene TRBV5-6; TRBD2 might be the D (5 bases). The V gene lost 7 bases and the J gene lost 0 bases, with 12 bases spanning the gap. CDR3 length: 14 amino acids. Germline-derived CDR1 and CDR2 are SGHDT and YYEEEE. The CDR3 is CASSRTGSTDTQYF. The CDR3 nucleotides read TGTGCCAGCTCCAGGACGGGGAGCACAGATACGCAGTATTTT.

The J gene is TRBJ2-7, the V gene TRBV3-1 (or the pseudogene TRBV3-2); 9 nucleotides match TRBD2. The germline V gene encodes CDR1 LGHDT and CDR2 YNNKEL (reference sequence). The J segment lost 2 bases and the V segment lost 4 bases, leaving 9 bases of the junction unmatched. This CDR3 spans 16 amino acids. In DNA, the CDR3 is TGTGCCAGCAGCCCCCGCAGCGGGGGGTCCCCCTACGAGCAGTACTTC. Its translation: CASSPRSGGSPYEQYF.

The chain has TRBV19 and TRBJ2-2; 12 nucleotides agree with TRBD1. The ends lost 5 bases at V and 4 bases at J; junction bases unmatched: 8. There are 17 residues in the CDR3. The germline CDR1 and CDR2 sequences are LNHDA and SQIVND (reference sequence). CDR3 protein: CASSGVWGQGATGELFF. Written as DNA, the CDR3 is TGTGCCAGTAGTGGGGTTTGGGGACAGGGGGCCACCGGGGAGCTGTTTTTT.

The rearrangement links TRBV24-1 to TRBJ2-1, with a possible D match to TRBD1 (6 bases). Germline V gene sequence: CDR1 KGHDR, CDR2 SFDVKD. Trimming cost V 4 bases and J 7 bases, with 10 bases left between them. The CDR3 is 13 residues long. Written as DNA, the CDR3 is TGTGCCACCAGTGACAATACAGGGAATGAGCAGTTCTTC. It is translated as CATSDNTGNEQFF.

The chain recombines TRBV10-3 with TRBJ2-2, with 10 bases lining up with TRBD1. Germline assignment: CDR1 ENHRY and CDR2 SYGVKD. The CDR3 is 13 residues long. V shed 8 bases, J shed 6 bases, and the junction held 3 bases outside the gene matches. CDR3 bases: TGTGCCATCGGGACAGGGGATTCCGGGGAGCTGTTTTTT. Its translation: CAIGTGDSGELFF.

The V gene is TRBV13, the J gene TRBJ1-2; 8 nucleotides agree with TRBD1. Looked up from germline, CDR1 is PRHDT and CDR2 is FYEKMQ (reference sequence). The CDR3 runs 15 residues. The V and J ends lost 1 base and 4 bases, in that order; junction bases with no gene match: 5. Here the CDR3 DNA reads TGTGCCAGCAGCTTAGTTCCAGGGGGCTCCTATGGCTACACCTTC. Protein product: CASSLVPGGSYGYTF.

The rearrangement joins TRBV4-1 to TRBJ1-3; TRBD1 matches 8 bases. The V gene's germline CDR1 is MGHRA and CDR2 YSYEKL. The CDR3 has 19 residues. Unmatched junction bases numbered 14, after V lost 2 bases and J lost 2 bases. CDR3 in amino acids: CASSQLAFGPTGAGNTIYF. As DNA, the CDR3 is TGCGCCAGCAGCCAACTCGCATTCGGCCCGACAGGGGCTGGAAACACCATATATTTT.

The chain uses TRBV5-4 and TRBJ2-7, with 8 bases that match TRBD2. Germline values: CDR1 SGHNT, CDR2 YYREEE (reference sequence). The CDR3 is 13 residues long. V trimming: 4 bases; J trimming: 5 bases; junction bases outside the gene matches: 5. Here the CDR3 reads CASSPGLANEQYF. The CDR3 DNA sequence: TGTGCCAGCAGCCCCGGACTAGCAAACGAGCAGTACTTC.

The rearrangement joins TRBV9 to TRBJ2-2, with D uncertain. The V end was cut by 3 bases, the J end by 1 base, with 16 bases between. The length of the CDR3 is 17 residues. Germline V gene sequence: CDR1 SGDLS, CDR2 YYNGEE. CDR3 residues: CASSASLTEGNTGELFF. CDR3 bases: TGTGCCAGCAGCGCAAGCCTTACAGAAGGGAACACCGGGGAGCTGTTTTTT.

V is TRBV6-5 and J is TRBJ2-7, with 11 bases fitting TRBD2. CDR1 MNHEY and CDR2 SVGAGI come from the germline V gene. V dropped 6 bases and J dropped 4; count of bases not matched to a gene: 5. The CDR3 is 14 residues long. This CDR3 reads CASRGTSGVYEQYF. CDR3 coding DNA: TGTGCCAGCAGGGGGACTAGCGGAGTTTACGAGCAGTACTTC.

V gene TRBV5-5 combines with J gene TRBJ2-7, with TRBD2 identical over 7 bases. From germline, CDR1 is SGHKS and CDR2 YYEKEE (reference sequence). This CDR3 is built from 14 residues. The ends lost 3 bases at V and 5 bases at J; junction bases unmatched: 8. CDR3 region: CASSSAWGRDEQYF. CDR3 sequence (DNA): TGTGCCAGCAGCTCGGCGTGGGGGAGGGACGAGCAGTACTTC. Together with reference TRBV5-5 and TRBJ2-7, the CDR3 gives the full variable domain: DAGVTQSPTHLIKTRGQQVTLRCSPISGHKSVSWYQQVLGQGPQFIFQYYEKEERGRGNFPDRFSARQFPNYSSELNVNALLLGDSALYLCASSSAWGRDEQYFGPGTRLTVT.

The V call is TRBV29-1, the J call TRBJ1-2, with 8 bases matching TRBD1. With 7 bases clipped from V and 3 bases from J, the junction kept 7 bases outside the gene matches. The CDR3 is 13 amino acids. The germline V gene encodes CDR1 SQVTM and CDR2 ANQGSEA. The CDR3 coding sequence is TGCAGCGCAAGACAGGGGAATGACTATGGCTACACCTTC. This sequence encodes CSARQGNDYGYTF.

The CDR3 protein is CASSVAGVITGNTIYF. The CDR3 nucleotides read TGTGCCAGCAGCGTAGCAGGGGTGATCACTGGAAACACCATATATTTT. The rearrangement joins TRBV9 to TRBJ1-3; D is possibly TRBD1 (6 bases). Germline lookup yields CDR1 SGDLS and CDR2 YYNGEE. The CDR3 covers 16 residues. Trimming shortened V by 0 bases and J by 2 bases, and 12 bases separated the two germline ends.

V and J are TRBV30 and TRBJ2-1; 8 positions agree with TRBD1. The CDR3 extends over 14 amino acids. The germline gives CDR1 GTSNPN, CDR2 SVGIG (reference sequence). V was pared by 2 bases and J by 8 bases, with 8 bases of the junction left unmatched. The CDR3 loop reads CAWSWQGAGDEQFF. The CDR3 DNA is TGTGCCTGGAGTTGGCAGGGGGCAGGCGATGAGCAGTTCTTC.

This clone was seen a handful of times. Other DNA sequences in the same sample also yield this CDR3. This chain uses TRBV5-1 with TRBJ2-7; D unclear. The CDR3 sequence is 12 residues long. Germline loops: CDR1 SGHRS, CDR2 YFSETQ. V was trimmed by 3 bases and J by 0 bases, leaving 4 bases between them. The CDR3 DNA reads TGCGCCAGCAGCTCGAGCTCCTACGAGCAGTACTTC. This sequence encodes CASSSSSYEQYF. Full variable domain (rest looked up from reference TRBV5-1 and TRBJ2-7): KAGVTQTPRYLIKTRGQQVTLSCSPISGHRSVSWYQQTPGQGLQFLFEYFSETQRNKGNFPGRFSGRQFSNSRSEMNVSTLELGDSALYLCASSSSSYEQYFGPGTRLTVT.

The rearrangement joins TRBV14 to TRBJ2-3, with 7 bases matching TRBD2. The V segment lost 1 base and the J segment 2 bases; nucleotides outside the gene matches: 6. CDR3 length: 16 residues. Germline CDR1 SGHDN, CDR2 FVKESK. CDR3 sequence: CASSQAQRGLTDTQYF. The CDR3 DNA sequence: TGTGCCAGCAGCCAAGCCCAGCGGGGACTCACAGATACGCAGTATTTT.

The chain uses TRBV5-4 and TRBJ2-7; D is undetermined. The CDR3 totals 11 residues. Trimming cost V 0 bases and J 6 bases, with 4 bases left between them. CDR1 SGHNT and CDR2 YYREEE come from the germline V gene (reference sequence). The CDR3 sequence: CASSLDGEQYF. CDR3 nucleotides: TGTGCCAGCAGCTTGGACGGCGAGCAGTACTTC.

Written as DNA, the CDR3 is TGTGCCAGCAGTTACCCCAGGGGAGATCAGCCCCAGCATTTT. As protein: CASSYPRGDQPQHF. This sequence joins TRBV6-2 or TRBV6-3 and TRBJ1-5; tentatively, D is TRBD1 (6 bases). V lost 2 bases and J 5 bases, leaving 10 bases between the germline ends. The CDR3 has 14 amino acids. The germline V gene encodes CDR1 MNHEY and CDR2 SVGEGT.